This T cell receptor beta chain was profiled in a study of response to subunit inactivated influenza vaccine. Each CDR3 protein gets one entry after TCRdb re-called the RT-PCR reads with MiXCR. In the table there are about 580,000 distinct CDR3 sequences, less than 15% of which are singletons. Study-wide results and caveats: Few additional T cells are recruited per seasonal influenza vaccination, authors suggested.

The CDR3 has 15 residues. V was clipped by 3 bases and J by 0 bases; unmatched bases: 4. In germline, CDR1 is SGDLS, CDR2 YYNGEE. On this clonotype itself: The antigen is unknown.

This TCR came from a man in his fifties or sixties who received an inactivated influenza vaccine. The rearrangement links TRBV9 to TRBJ2-7; 9 bases match TRBD1. The sample was PBMCs from blood, taken approximately 13 days after vaccination. The CDR3 sequence: CASSGTGEDSYEQYF. CDR3 DNA: TGTGCCAGCAGCGGGACAGGGGAGGACTCCTACGAGCAGTACTTC.